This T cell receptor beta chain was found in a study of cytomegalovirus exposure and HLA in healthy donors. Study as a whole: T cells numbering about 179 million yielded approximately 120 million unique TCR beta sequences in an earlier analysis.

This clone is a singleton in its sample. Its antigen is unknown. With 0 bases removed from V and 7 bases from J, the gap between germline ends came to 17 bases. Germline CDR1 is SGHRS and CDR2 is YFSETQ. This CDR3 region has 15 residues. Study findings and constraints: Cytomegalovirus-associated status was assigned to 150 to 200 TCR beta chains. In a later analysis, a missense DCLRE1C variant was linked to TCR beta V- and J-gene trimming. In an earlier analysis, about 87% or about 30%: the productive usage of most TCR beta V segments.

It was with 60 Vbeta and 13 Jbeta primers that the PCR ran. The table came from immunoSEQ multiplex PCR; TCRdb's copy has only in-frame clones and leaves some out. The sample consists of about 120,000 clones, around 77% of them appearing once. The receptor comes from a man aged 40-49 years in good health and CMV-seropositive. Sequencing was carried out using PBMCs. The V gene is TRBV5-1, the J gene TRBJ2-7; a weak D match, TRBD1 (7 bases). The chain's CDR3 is CASSLGDSLGREQYF. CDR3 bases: TGCGCCAGCAGCTTGGGGGACAGCCTTGGGAGGGAGCAGTACTTC.